This is a list of T cell receptor beta chains from one sample in a study of T-cell reconstitution after alpha-beta-depleted transplantation in children. TCRdb processed the PCR reads anew with MiXCR; each CDR3 protein has one entry. The sample has some 200,000 distinct CDR3 sequences; around 7.7% are singletons. The sequences come from PBMCs, mostly from graft donor cells, collected 360 days after TCRalphabeta/CD19-depleted stem cell transplant. The receptors were gathered from a male patient aged 2 to 10 who had a stem cell transplant for acute myeloid leukemia, so the T cells may come from the graft donor. Each CDR3 is given with its conserved first and last residue. Fields, in order: clone size, V gene, J gene, D gene, CDR3 protein, CDR3 DNA. D genes are given only for firm matches. Only part of the rows carry a size: once, few, many, or a class if the clone is expanded.

NA	TRBV20-1	TRBJ2-1	TRBD1	CSARPGGADNEQFF	TGCAGTGCGAGACCAGGGGGAGCAGACAATGAGCAGTTCTTC
few	TRBV5-1	TRBJ2-3	TRBD2	CASRRTSGGLTDTQYF	TGCGCCAGCAGACGGACTAGCGGGGGCCTGACAGATACGCAGTATTTT
many	TRBV12-3/TRBV12-4	TRBJ2-3	NA	CASSPKSGEITDTQYF	TGTGCCAGCAGCCCCAAGTCTGGGGAAATCACAGATACGCAGTATTTT
few	TRBV20-1	TRBJ1-2	NA	CSATAQGSIYGYTF	TGCAGTGCCACAGCCCAAGGATCCATCTATGGCTACACCTTC
few	TRBV20-1	TRBJ1-1	NA	CSAPDRRVNTEAFF	TGCAGTGCTCCGGACCGGCGGGTGAACACTGAAGCTTTCTTT
many	TRBV29-1	TRBJ2-7	NA	CSVAVSLGLRSYEQYF	TGCAGCGTTGCTGTGTCCTTGGGACTGAGATCCTACGAGCAGTACTTC
many	TRBV5-1	TRBJ2-1	NA	CASSREYEQFF	TGCGCCAGCAGTCGTGAGTATGAGCAGTTCTTC
many	TRBV7-9	TRBJ2-1	TRBD2	CASSLYSDVLSGRSYNEQFF	TGTGCCAGCAGCTTATACTCAGACGTGCTTAGCGGGAGGTCCTACAATGAGCAGTTCTTC
many	TRBV27	TRBJ2-2	TRBD1	CASRRGDRYTGELFF	TGTGCCAGCAGGCGAGGGGACAGATACACCGGGGAGCTGTTTTTT
few	TRBV5-6	TRBJ1-2	NA	CASSLWTAVYGYTF	TGTGCCAGCAGCTTGTGGACAGCGGTCTATGGCTACACCTTC
few	TRBV4-2	TRBJ1-1	NA	CASSRGKGGGTEAFF	TGTGCCAGCAGCCGAGGGAAAGGGGGAGGCACTGAAGCTTTCTTT
many	TRBV6-5	TRBJ2-1	NA	CASSYSTFYNEQFF	TGTGCCAGCAGTTACTCGACTTTCTACAATGAGCAGTTCTTC
few	TRBV7-2	TRBJ2-7	TRBD2	CASSGTSGSRYF	TGTGCCAGCAGCGGGACTAGCGGGAGTAGGTACTTC
NA	TRBV5-1	TRBJ2-3	NA	CASSLEGYSEDTQYF	TGCGCCAGCAGCTTGGAGGGGTACAGTGAAGATACGCAGTATTTT
NA	TRBV7-2	TRBJ2-7	NA	CASSLQVGSSYEQYF	TGTGCCAGCAGCTTACAGGTCGGGAGCTCCTACGAGCAGTACTTC
NA	TRBV4-2	TRBJ2-2	NA	CASSQDISTGELFF	TGTGCCAGCAGCCAGGATATTTCCACCGGGGAGCTGTTTTTT
few	TRBV12-3/TRBV12-4	TRBJ2-6	TRBD1	CASGPGGGANVLTF	TGTGCCAGCGGACCAGGGGGTGGGGCCAACGTCCTGACTTTC
many	TRBV12-3/TRBV12-4	TRBJ2-7	NA	CASSLGGRTAEQYF	TGTGCCAGCAGTTTGGGCGGAAGGACGGCGGAGCAGTACTTC
few	TRBV7-9	TRBJ2-5	TRBD2	CASSPTGTSRPKETQYF	TGTGCCAGCAGCCCAACGGGGACTAGCAGGCCAAAAGAGACCCAGTACTTC
many	TRBV7-2	TRBJ1-2	NA	CASKVFYGYTF	TGTGCCAGCAAGGTCTTCTATGGCTACACCTTC